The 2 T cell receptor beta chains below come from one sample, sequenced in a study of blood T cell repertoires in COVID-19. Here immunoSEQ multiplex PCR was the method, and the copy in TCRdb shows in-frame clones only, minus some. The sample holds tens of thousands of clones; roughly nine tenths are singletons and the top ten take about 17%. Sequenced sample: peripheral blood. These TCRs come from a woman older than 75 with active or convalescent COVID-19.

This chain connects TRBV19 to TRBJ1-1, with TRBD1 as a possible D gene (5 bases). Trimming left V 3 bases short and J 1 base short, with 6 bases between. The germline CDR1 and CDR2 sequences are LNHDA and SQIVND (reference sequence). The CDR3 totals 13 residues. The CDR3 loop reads CASSIQGNTEAFF. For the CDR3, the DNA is TGTGCCAGTAGTATCCAGGGGAACACTGAAGCTTTCTTT. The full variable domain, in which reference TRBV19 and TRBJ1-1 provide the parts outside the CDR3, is DGGITQSPKYLFRKEGQNVTLSCEQNLNHDAMYWYRQDPGQGLRLIYYSQIVNDFQKGDIAEGYSVSREKKESFPLTVTSAQKNPTAFYLCASSIQGNTEAFFGQGTRLTVV.

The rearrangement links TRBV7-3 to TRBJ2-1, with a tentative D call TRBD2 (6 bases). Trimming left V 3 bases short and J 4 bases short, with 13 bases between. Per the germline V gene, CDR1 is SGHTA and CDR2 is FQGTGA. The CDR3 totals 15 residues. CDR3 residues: CASSFRRGFYNEQFF. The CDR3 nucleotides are TGTGCCAGCAGCTTCAGGCGGGGATTTTACAATGAGCAGTTCTTC.